This T cell receptor (beta chain) was identified during a study of blood T cell repertoires in COVID-19. About the research overall: The study drew acute and convalescent COVID-19 samples from the United States, Italy and Spain. Nucleic acid was either cDNA or gDNA, and it came from T cells, B-cell-depleted T cells, or PBMCs.

Authors' processing steps: Amplification of reference gene primers was used by the study to estimate nucleated cell counts. The data were produced by immunoSEQ multiplex PCR, yet TCRdb's version contains in-frame clones alone and is incomplete. Clonal size and the V and J genes are those of that table, whereas D and trimming came from the DNA. The table shows approximately 97,000 clones, with around nine tenths occurring only once. Germline V gene data show CDR1 as LNHNV and CDR2 as YYDKDF (reference sequence). The CDR3 length is 14 residues. Trimming removed 0 bases at V and 10 bases at J, with 13 bases between.

This receptor was obtained from a woman of 80 years or more with acute or convalescent COVID-19. The chain links TRBV15 to TRBJ2-1, with a possible D match to TRBD2 (5 bases). Sequencing was done on a sample of peripheral blood. The DNA of the CDR3 is TGTGCCACCAGCAGAGATTGGGATTCGGGGGAGCAGTTCTTC. Amino acids: CATSRDWDSGEQFF.